This T cell receptor beta chain was sequenced for a study of T-cell reconstitution after alpha-beta-depleted transplantation in children. The germline CDR1 and CDR2 sequences are LGHNA and YNFKEQ. The ends lost 0 bases at V and 2 bases at J; junction bases unmatched: 7. The CDR3 consists of 16 residues. It was with unique molecular identifiers that the TCRbeta library was prepared. Each CDR3 protein is one row after TCRdb ran MiXCR on the PCR reads. Altogether about 600,000 distinct CDR3 sequences are present, roughly a tenth being singletons, with the ten largest covering roughly 4%. The receptor was isolated from a human donor who donated a stem cell graft to a child with acute myeloid leukemia. The chain combines TRBV4-2 with TRBJ2-7, with 7 bases fitting TRBD2. Here the sequenced sample was PBMCs from the stem cell graft donor, taken from the stem cell graft. DNA of the CDR3: TGTGCCAGCAGCCAAGATATACCTAGCGGTCCCTACGAGCAGTACTTC. Its translation: CASSQDIPSGPYEQYF.